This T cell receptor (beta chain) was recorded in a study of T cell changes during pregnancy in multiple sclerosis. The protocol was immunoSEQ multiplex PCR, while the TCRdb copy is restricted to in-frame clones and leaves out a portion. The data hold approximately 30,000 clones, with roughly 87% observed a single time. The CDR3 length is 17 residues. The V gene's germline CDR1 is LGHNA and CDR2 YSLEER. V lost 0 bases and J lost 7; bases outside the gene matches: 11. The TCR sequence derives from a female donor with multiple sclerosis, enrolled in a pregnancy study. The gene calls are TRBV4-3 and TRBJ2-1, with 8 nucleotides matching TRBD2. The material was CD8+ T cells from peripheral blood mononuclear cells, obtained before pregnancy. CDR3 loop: CASSQDPGTRGINEQFF. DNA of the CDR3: TGCGCCAGCAGCCAAGACCCCGGGACTAGAGGTATTAATGAGCAGTTCTTC.